The 31 T cell receptor beta chains presented below share a single source sample, sequenced in a study of response to subunit inactivated influenza vaccine. TCRdb itself ran the RT-PCR reads through MiXCR, one entry per CDR3 protein. The sample holds roughly 550,000 distinct CDR3 sequences, roughly 25% seen once. These data also formed part of another study, on T cells expressing NK-cell markers. That study adds: UMI-tagged 5'RACE template switching yielded the TCR beta cDNA.

The specimen was CD4+ T cells sorted from PBMCs, collected roughly 12 days after vaccination. The receptors originated from a man over 45 who received an inactivated influenza vaccine.

The V and J genes are TRBV28 and TRBJ2-2; 8 bases align to TRBD2. The CDR3 has 13 residues. J gave up 3 bases and V 8 bases, and 2 bases lay outside the gene matches. From germline, CDR1 is MDHEN and CDR2 SYDVKM. DNA for the CDR3: TGTGCCAGCCGGGAGGGGCACACCGGGGAGCTGTTTTTT. It yields the protein CASREGHTGELFF.

The chain has TRBV6-5 and TRBJ2-5; 7 bases line up with TRBD1. Germline loops: CDR1 MNHEY, CDR2 SVGAGI. The CDR3 loop spans 15 amino acids. V was pared by 4 bases and J by 6 bases, with 11 bases of the junction left unmatched. CDR3 bases: TGTGCCAGCAGTTCCCCCGGGACAGCAGTAAAGACCCAGTACTTC. This translates into CASSSPGTAVKTQYF.

This chain connects TRBV5-6 to TRBJ2-6; D call uncertain. Germline loops: CDR1 SGHDT, CDR2 YYEEEE. V shed 2 bases and J shed 0 bases, with 9 bases lying between them. CDR3 size: 16 residues. Written as DNA, the CDR3 is TGTGCCAGCAGCTTTTGGCGGATCTCTGGGGCCAACGTCCTGACTTTC. It codes for CASSFWRISGANVLTF. Looking up the rest from reference TRBV5-6 and TRBJ2-6 gives the full variable domain: DAGVTQSPTHLIKTRGQQVTLRCSPKSGHDTVSWYQQALGQGPQFIFQYYEEEERQRGNFPDRFSGHQFPNYSSELNVNALLLGDSALYLCASSFWRISGANVLTFGAGSRLTVL.

Turning to this clonotype: One junction end disagrees with the germline gene, perhaps due to a read error. The chain carries TRBV4-3 and TRBJ1-1; no definite D call. This CDR3 has 14 amino acids. Germline V gene lookup returns CDR1 LGHNA and CDR2 YSLEER. The CDR3 region has the DNA TGCGCCAGCACCCAAGGACTAATGAACACTGAAGCTTTCTTT. This translates into CASTQGLMNTEAFF.

The genes are TRBV7-2 and TRBJ2-3; D perhaps matches TRBD1 (5 bases). The V end lost 1 base, the J end lost 4 bases, and 12 bases lay between the germline ends. Germline V CDR1 and CDR2: SGHTA, FQGNSA. This CDR3 spans 15 amino acids. CDR3 region: CASSLELQGADTQYF. For the CDR3, the DNA is TGTGCCAGCAGCTTAGAATTGCAGGGTGCAGATACGCAGTATTTT.

This clonotype was picked up a small number of times. Here the CDR3 DNA reads TGCGCCAGCAGCTTGGGGGGGAGCAGGGGCAATGAGCAGTTCTTC. As protein: CASSLGGSRGNEQFF. V is TRBV5-1 and J is TRBJ2-1; TRBD1 might be the D (6 bases). V was pared by 0 bases and J by 6 bases, with 13 bases between. The CDR3 extends over 15 amino acids. From germline, CDR1 is SGHRS and CDR2 YFSETQ.

V and J are TRBV5-6 and TRBJ1-3, with 10 bases matching TRBD1. The CDR3 is 16 amino acids. J gave up 4 bases and V 5 bases, and 9 bases lay outside the gene matches. Germline lookup yields CDR1 SGHDT and CDR2 YYEEEE. CDR3 sequence: CASSAMGTGVGNTIYF. The CDR3 nucleotides read TGTGCCAGCAGTGCGATGGGGACAGGGGTCGGAAACACCATATATTTT.

The chain links TRBV5-1 to TRBJ1-1, with D uncertain. The CDR3 spans 15 residues. Germline CDR1 reads SGHRS; CDR2 reads YFSETQ. V was shortened by 0 bases and J by 4 bases, with 13 bases between the two germline ends. The CDR3 region is CASSLEAYPGTEAFF. The CDR3 DNA is TGCGCCAGCAGCTTGGAAGCGTATCCCGGCACTGAAGCTTTCTTT.

This clonotype was detected a few times. The chain recombines TRBV29-1 with TRBJ1-1; D not certain. The CDR3 is 14 residues long. V was shortened by 7 bases and J by 2 bases, with 17 bases between the two germline ends. Germline CDR1 is SQVTM and CDR2 is ANQGSEA. In nucleotides, the CDR3 is TGCAGCGGGAGAACCGGGCTAAACAACACTGAAGCTTTCTTT. The encoded protein is CSGRTGLNNTEAFF.

This clonotype was observed a handful of times. The chain employs TRBV9 and TRBJ1-6; TRBD1 matches 8 bases. The CDR3 is 15 amino acids. The germline CDR1 and CDR2 sequences are SGDLS and YYNGEE. The V segment lost 2 bases and the J segment 7 bases; nucleotides outside the gene matches: 5. The chain's CDR3 is CASSVGDRLNSPLHF. The CDR3 DNA reads TGTGCCAGCAGCGTGGGGGACAGGTTAAATTCACCCCTCCACTTT. Variable domain in full (rest from reference TRBV9 and TRBJ1-6): DSGVTQTPKHLITATGQRVTLRCSPRSGDLSVYWYQQSLDQGLQFLIQYYNGEERAKGNILERFSAQQFPDLHSELNLSSLELGDSALYFCASSVGDRLNSPLHFGNGTRLTVT.

Comments on this clonotype: A read error is possible here, since a much larger clone lies one base away. The rearrangement uses TRBV12-3 or TRBV12-4 and TRBJ1-3; D call uncertain. CDR3 length equals 13 residues. The V and J ends lost 6 bases and 0 bases respectively, with 6 bases between them. Written as DNA, the CDR3 is TGTGCCAGCAGACAGACCTCTGGAAACACCATATATTTT. Translated: CASRQTSGNTIYF.

This clonotype was counted at least ten times. V is TRBV4-2 and J is TRBJ2-2; possible D gene TRBD1, 6 bases. CDR3 length equals 16 residues. V gave up 3 bases and J gave up 3 bases, with 14 bases separating them. Germline assignment: CDR1 LGHNA and CDR2 YNFKEQ. The CDR3 region has the DNA TGTGCCAGCAGCCACCTACAGGGCTTGGACACCGGGGAGCTGTTTTTT. Translating gives CASSHLQGLDTGELFF.

This clonotype appeared a few times. V gene TRBV29-1 combines with J gene TRBJ2-7; 10 positions match TRBD2. Germline trimming cut 5 bases from V and 3 bases from J; bases unmatched to any gene: 7. Germline V gene lookup returns CDR1 SQVTM and CDR2 ANQGSEA. The CDR3 consists of 14 residues. The CDR3 here is CSVRTSGRGYEQYF. The CDR3, as DNA: TGCAGCGTTAGGACTAGCGGTCGGGGCTACGAGCAGTACTTC.

The CDR3 region has the DNA TGTGCCAGCAGCTTATACCGTAGCGGGGTCCGAGGTGAGCAGTTCTTC. The encoded protein is CASSLYRSGVRGEQFF. This chain links TRBV7-3 with TRBJ2-1; TRBD2 matches at 8 bases. Trimming at V came to 2 bases and at J to 9 bases, leaving 12 bases not matched to a gene. The CDR3 runs 16 residues. Germline V gives CDR1 SGHTA, CDR2 FQGTGA.

The rearrangement uses TRBV5-1 and TRBJ2-3; D is unclear. The CDR3 totals 15 residues. Per germline, CDR1 SGHRS and CDR2 YFSETQ. V shed 7 bases and J shed 0 bases, with 15 bases lying between them. Here the CDR3 DNA reads TGCGCCAGCTGCGAAGGTTTGGTCAGCACAGATACGCAGTATTTT. Translating it yields CASCEGLVSTDTQYF.

The chain links TRBV5-1 to TRBJ2-5; D perhaps matches TRBD1 (6 bases). This CDR3 has 15 residues. Germline V gene sequence: CDR1 SGHRS, CDR2 YFSETQ. V was pared by 0 bases and J by 0 bases, with 9 bases between. CDR3 in DNA: TGCGCCAGCAGCTTGGAGGGGACATACCAAGAGACCCAGTACTTC. It is translated as CASSLEGTYQETQYF. The full variable domain, with the rest looked up from reference TRBV5-1 and TRBJ2-5, is KAGVTQTPRYLIKTRGQQVTLSCSPISGHRSVSWYQQTPGQGLQFLFEYFSETQRNKGNFPGRFSGRQFSNSRSEMNVSTLELGDSALYLCASSLEGTYQETQYFGPGTRLLVL.

There are a few counts of this clonotype. V gene TRBV5-1 combines with J gene TRBJ1-4, with no clear D. This CDR3 contains 15 residues. V lost 4 bases and J lost 6, with 16 bases in between. Germline V lookup: CDR1 SGHRS, CDR2 YFSETQ. CDR3 DNA: TGCGCCAGCAGCCCGAGGCGGAGTCGGGATGAAAAACTGTTTTTT. This gives the protein CASSPRRSRDEKLFF.

A few counts support this clonotype. This chain joins TRBV5-1 and TRBJ2-5; TRBD2 aligns across 8 bases. The CDR3 is 14 residues long. The germline gives CDR1 SGHRS, CDR2 YFSETQ. With V trimmed by 4 bases and J by 2 bases, 4 bases remained unmatched. The chain's CDR3 is CASSPGGTQETQYF. The CDR3 nucleotides are TGCGCCAGCAGCCCGGGGGGGACACAAGAGACCCAGTACTTC.

This clonotype was counted a few times. J is TRBJ2-2 and V is TRBV20-1, with D perhaps matching TRBD1 or TRBD2 (5 bases each). V lost 6 bases and J 7 bases, leaving 12 bases between the germline ends. CDR3 length: 12 amino acids. Looked up from germline, CDR1 is DFQATT and CDR2 is SNEGSKA (reference sequence). CDR3 residues: CSASEGLGELFF. CDR3 coding DNA: TGCAGTGCGAGTGAGGGGCTCGGGGAGCTGTTTTTT.

The rearrangement uses TRBV7-2 and TRBJ1-6; D remains unclear. The germline V gene has CDR1 SGHTA and CDR2 FQGNSA. The length of the CDR3 is 16 residues. V shed 5 bases and J shed 9 bases, with 20 bases lying between them. CDR3 bases: TGTGCCAGCAGCCCCGACATGGGAGGGATCGGTTCACCCCTCCACTTT. Protein product: CASSPDMGGIGSPLHF.

This clonotype was picked up a small number of times. This rearrangement joins TRBV20-1 to TRBJ2-7; the match to TRBD2 covers 11 bases. The CDR3 loop spans 13 amino acids. V gave up 6 bases and J gave up 4 bases; unmatched junction bases: 5. The germline V gene encodes CDR1 DFQATT and CDR2 SNEGSKA (reference sequence). CDR3 coding DNA: TGCAGTGCCTCCGGGACTAGCGGATACGAGCAGTACTTC. Amino acid sequence: CSASGTSGYEQYF.

This clonotype was detected a few times. The chain joins TRBV12-3 or TRBV12-4 to TRBJ1-5; perhaps TRBD1 as D (6 bases). This CDR3 comprises 15 residues. With 3 bases removed from V and 4 bases from J, the gap between germline ends came to 13 bases. This chain's CDR3 is CASSLRRGGNQPQHF. As DNA, the CDR3 is TGTGCCAGCAGTTTGCGGAGGGGGGGAAATCAGCCCCAGCATTTT.

Only a few counts were recorded for this clonotype. The chain recombines TRBV30 with TRBJ2-3; 8 nucleotides align to TRBD2. Germline CDR1 and CDR2: GTSNPN and SVGIG (reference sequence). The trim removed 6 bases at V and 4 bases at J, leaving 9 bases unmatched. The CDR3 loop spans 14 amino acids. The CDR3, as DNA: TGTGCCTGTGTTAAGACTAGCGTGCCAGATACGCAGTATTTT. Protein sequence: CACVKTSVPDTQYF.

The genes are TRBV12-3 or TRBV12-4 and TRBJ2-4; D is possibly TRBD1 or TRBD2 (6 bases each). Deletions cut 6 bases from V and 5 bases from J, with 20 bases between. The CDR3 is 16 residues long. The CDR3 region has the DNA TGTGCCAGCAGCTATGGCCTCTCAGGGGAGGAAAACATTCAGTACTTC. Its protein is CASSYGLSGEENIQYF.

V usage is TRBV5-1 and J usage is TRBJ1-5, with 10 bases identical to TRBD1. Germline V lookup: CDR1 SGHRS, CDR2 YFSETQ. The CDR3 contains 14 residues. Losses at the gene ends were 5 bases for V and 7 bases for J; bases not matched to a gene: 6. CDR3 coding DNA: TGCGCCAGCAGTGCGACAGGGGGCCACCAGCCCCAGCATTTT. This gives the protein CASSATGGHQPQHF.

This clonotype was seen a few times. This rearrangement joins TRBV10-2 to TRBJ2-7; either TRBD1 or TRBD2 may fit D (5 bases each). Trimming pared 4 bases from V and 6 bases from J, leaving 10 bases between. The CDR3 loop spans 12 amino acids. Germline V lookup: CDR1 WSHSY, CDR2 SAAADI. CDR3 in DNA: TGCGCCAGCAGTGCTTCAGGGAGCGAGCAGTACTTC. It translates to CASSASGSEQYF.

The chain recombines TRBV11-2 with TRBJ1-5; a possible D gene is TRBD1 (5 bases). Trimming pared 4 bases from V and 4 bases from J, leaving 8 bases between. From germline, CDR1 is SGHAT and CDR2 FQNNGV. This CDR3 spans 13 amino acids. The CDR3 DNA reads TGTGCCAGCAGCTCAGGGACTAATCAGCCCCAGCATTTT. Translating gives CASSSGTNQPQHF.

The chain combines TRBV7-2 with TRBJ1-6; perhaps TRBD1 as D (5 bases). The CDR3 length is 14 residues. From germline, CDR1 is SGHTA and CDR2 FQGNSA. V was cut by 1 base and J by 9 bases, with 10 bases left in between. CDR3 nucleotide sequence: TGTGCCAGCAGCTTAGTGCAGGGATCTTCACCCCTCCACTTT. It encodes CASSLVQGSSPLHF. The whole variable domain, filled in from reference TRBV7-2 and TRBJ1-6, reads GAGVSQSPSNKVTEKGKDVELRCDPISGHTALYWYRQSLGQGLEFLIYFQGNSAPDKSGLPSDRFSAERTGGSVSTLTIQRTQQEDSAVYLCASSLVQGSSPLHFGNGTRLTVT.

This clonotype has more than one count but fewer than ten. The chain recombines TRBV7-8 with TRBJ2-1, with 11 bases that match TRBD2. Germline V gives CDR1 SGHVS, CDR2 FQNEAQ. The V gene end was trimmed by 5 bases and the J gene end by 7 bases; junction bases not matched to a gene: 13. The CDR3 spans 17 residues. The CDR3, as DNA: TGTGCCAGCAGCCGCCTAGCGGGGGGCGGGTGGGGGAATGAGCAGTTCTTC. Its protein product is CASSRLAGGGWGNEQFF. Using reference TRBV7-8 and TRBJ2-1 for the parts outside the CDR3, the full variable domain is GAGVSQSPRYKVAKRGQDVALRCDPISGHVSLFWYQQALGQGPEFLTYFQNEAQLDKSGLPSDRFFAERPEGSVSTLKIQRTQQEDSAVYLCASSRLAGGGWGNEQFFGPGTRLTVL.

CDR3 in amino acids: CASRSLAGGPRYTQYF. In DNA form, the CDR3 reads TGTGCCAGCAGATCTCTAGCGGGGGGGCCAAGGTATACGCAGTATTTT. This chain connects TRBV12-3 or TRBV12-4 to TRBJ2-3, with 12 positions matching TRBD2. The CDR3 spans 16 residues. Trimming at V came to 6 bases and at J to 7 bases, leaving 11 bases not matched to a gene.

The chain recombines TRBV20-1 with TRBJ1-6; 9 positions agree with TRBD1. This CDR3 has 15 amino acids. Germline CDR1 is DFQATT and CDR2 is SNEGSKA (reference sequence). Trimming at V came to 5 bases and at J to 8 bases, leaving 10 bases not matched to a gene. The DNA of the CDR3 is TGCAGTGCTCCTACCCGGGACAGGGTGGATTCACCCCTCCACTTT. Its translation: CSAPTRDRVDSPLHF.